One sample yielded the 10 T cell receptor beta chains listed below, sequenced in a study of blood T cell repertoires in COVID-19. The repertoire was sequenced with immunoSEQ multiplex PCR; TCRdb's copy has only in-frame clones and lacks some. In the table there are 110,000 to 150,000 clones, 88% of which are singletons. Source material: peripheral blood. The receptors derive from a man aged 50 to 60 with active or convalescent COVID-19.

The V gene is TRBV28, the J gene TRBJ1-5; 7 bases are shared with TRBD1. In germline, CDR1 is MDHEN, CDR2 SYDVKM. V trimming: 2 bases; J trimming: 6 bases; junction bases outside the gene matches: 4. The CDR3 consists of 14 residues. The CDR3 loop is CASSLKGQLQPQHF. The CDR3 DNA sequence: TGTGCCAGCAGTTTAAAGGGACAGCTTCAGCCCCAGCATTTT.

This rearrangement joins TRBV21-1 to TRBJ2-3; the D call TRBD2 from the table was never checked on the DNA. TRBV21-1 is described as a pseudogene. This CDR3 has 15 amino acids. The DNA of the CDR3 is TGTGCCAGCAGCAAAGACTCAGCATGGCGGGGCGGGCAGTATTTT. Translating gives CASSKDSAWRGGQYF.

This rearrangement joins TRBV28 to TRBJ2-7; TRBD1 aligns across 9 bases. CDR1 and CDR2 (germline): MDHEN, SYDVKM. The CDR3 contains 15 residues. V trimming: 5 bases; J trimming: 6 bases; junction bases outside the gene matches: 11. In nucleotides, the CDR3 is TGTGCCAGCAGTCTCGGGACAGGGCCCAGGGGCGAGCAGTACTTC. Translation gives CASSLGTGPRGEQYF.

This clone was detected a few times. The CDR3 loop reads CASSHTQGGYEQYF. The DNA of the CDR3 is TGTGCCAGCAGCCATACACAGGGGGGCTACGAGCAGTACTTC. The chain uses TRBV7-8 and TRBJ2-7, with 8 bases aligning to TRBD1. CDR3 size: 14 residues. Germline V gene data show CDR1 as SGHVS and CDR2 as FQNEAQ. V lost 5 bases and J lost 3; bases outside the gene matches: 6.

This chain uses TRBV18 with TRBJ2-7; D is undetermined. The V end lost 2 bases, the J end lost 3 bases, and 14 bases lay between the germline ends. The CDR3 has 15 residues. Germline lookup yields CDR1 KGHSH and CDR2 LQKENI. Written as DNA, the CDR3 is TGTGCCAGCTCACCAGGAGCAGTCCTAAACTACGAGCAGTACTTC. Protein sequence: CASSPGAVLNYEQYF.

This rearrangement joins TRBV28 to TRBJ1-6; 7 bases map to TRBD1. The CDR3 loop spans 13 amino acids. Unmatched junction bases numbered 3, after V lost 6 bases and J lost 7 bases. Germline CDR1 is MDHEN and CDR2 is SYDVKM. The CDR3 region has the DNA TGTGCCAGCAGACAGGGGTGGAATTCACCCCTCCACTTT. Protein: CASRQGWNSPLHF.

V and J are TRBV9 and TRBJ2-1, with 10 nucleotides matching TRBD2. The ends lost 0 bases at V and 5 bases at J; junction bases unmatched: 5. This CDR3 has 16 residues. CDR1 is SGDLS, CDR2 YYNGEE, per germline. The DNA of the CDR3 is TGTGCCAGCAGCGTAGGGTCTAGCGGGAGCAACAATGAGCAGTTCTTC. Translating gives CASSVGSSGSNNEQFF.

The chain carries TRBV29-1 and TRBJ2-7; D perhaps matches TRBD2 (6 bases). The CDR3 is 13 residues long. The V and J ends lost 1 base and 5 bases respectively, with 12 bases between them. Germline V gives CDR1 SQVTM, CDR2 ANQGSEA. The CDR3 coding sequence is TGCAGCGTTGAAGGGACTATTTCACACGAGCAGTACTTC. Protein sequence: CSVEGTISHEQYF.

The chain is built from TRBV6-1 and TRBJ1-5, with D possibly matching TRBD1 (6 bases). With 3 bases removed from V and 2 bases from J, the gap between germline ends came to 8 bases. The CDR3 extends over 14 amino acids. Per germline, CDR1 MNHNS and CDR2 SASEGT. This chain's CDR3 is CASSENRGNQPQHF. The CDR3 bases are TGTGCCAGCAGTGAGAACAGGGGCAATCAGCCCCAGCATTTT.

The chain's CDR3 is CATSRDQRGKGQETQYF. The CDR3 DNA sequence: TGTGCCACCAGCAGAGATCAACGGGGGAAGGGACAAGAGACCCAGTACTTC. The V call is TRBV15, the J call TRBJ2-5; a weak D match, TRBD2 (6 bases). The CDR3 loop spans 17 amino acids. The germline gives CDR1 LNHNV, CDR2 YYDKDF (reference sequence). The ends were cut back, 0 bases at V and 2 bases at J, with 16 bases in the middle.